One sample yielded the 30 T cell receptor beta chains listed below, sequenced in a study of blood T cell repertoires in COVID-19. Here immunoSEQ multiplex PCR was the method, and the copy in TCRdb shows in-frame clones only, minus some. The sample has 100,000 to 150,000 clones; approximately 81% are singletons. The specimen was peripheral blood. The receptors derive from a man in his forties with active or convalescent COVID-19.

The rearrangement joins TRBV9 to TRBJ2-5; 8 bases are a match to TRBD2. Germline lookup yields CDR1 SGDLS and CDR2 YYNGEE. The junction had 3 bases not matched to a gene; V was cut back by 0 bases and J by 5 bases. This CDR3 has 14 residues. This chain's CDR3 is CASSVAPSGETQYF. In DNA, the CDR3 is TGTGCCAGCAGCGTAGCTCCTAGCGGGGAGACCCAGTACTTC.

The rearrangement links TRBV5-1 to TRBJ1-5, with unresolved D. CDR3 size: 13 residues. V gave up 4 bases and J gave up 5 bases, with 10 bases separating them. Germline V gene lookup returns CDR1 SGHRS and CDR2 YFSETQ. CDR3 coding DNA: TGCGCCAGCAGCCCCGTTTCGGATCAGCCCCAGCATTTT. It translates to CASSPVSDQPQHF.

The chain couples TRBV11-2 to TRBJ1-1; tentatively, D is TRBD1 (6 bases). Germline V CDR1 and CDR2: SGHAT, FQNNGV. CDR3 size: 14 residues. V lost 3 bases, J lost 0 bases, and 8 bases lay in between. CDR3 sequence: CASSFGTLNTEAFF. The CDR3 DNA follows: TGTGCCAGCAGCTTTGGGACACTGAACACTGAAGCTTTCTTT.

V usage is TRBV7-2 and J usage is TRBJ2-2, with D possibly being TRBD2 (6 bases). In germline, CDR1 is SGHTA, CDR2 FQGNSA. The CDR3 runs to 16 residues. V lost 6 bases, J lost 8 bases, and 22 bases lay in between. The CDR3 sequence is CASRSNPGLSMGELFF. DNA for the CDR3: TGTGCCAGCAGGAGTAACCCGGGACTCTCTATGGGGGAGCTGTTTTTT.

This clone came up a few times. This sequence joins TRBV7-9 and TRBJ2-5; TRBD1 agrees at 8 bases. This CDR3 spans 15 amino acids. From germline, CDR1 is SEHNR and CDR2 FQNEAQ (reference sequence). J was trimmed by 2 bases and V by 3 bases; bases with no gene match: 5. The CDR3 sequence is CASSFQGARQETQYF. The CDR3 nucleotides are TGTGCCAGCAGCTTCCAGGGGGCCCGACAAGAGACCCAGTACTTC.

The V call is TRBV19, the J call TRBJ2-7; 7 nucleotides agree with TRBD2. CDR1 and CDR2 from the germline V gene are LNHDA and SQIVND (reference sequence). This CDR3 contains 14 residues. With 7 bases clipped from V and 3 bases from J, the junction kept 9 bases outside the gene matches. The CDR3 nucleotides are TGTGCCAGTACCCCACGGGGGGATAACTACGAGCAGTACTTC. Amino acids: CASTPRGDNYEQYF.

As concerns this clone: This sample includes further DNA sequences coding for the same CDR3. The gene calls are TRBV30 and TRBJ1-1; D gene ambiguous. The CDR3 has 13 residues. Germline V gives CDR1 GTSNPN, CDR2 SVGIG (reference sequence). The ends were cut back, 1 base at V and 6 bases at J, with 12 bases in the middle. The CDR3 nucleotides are TGTGCCTGGAGTGCGGGATCGGGCGCTGAAGCTTTCTTT. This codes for CAWSAGSGAEAFF.

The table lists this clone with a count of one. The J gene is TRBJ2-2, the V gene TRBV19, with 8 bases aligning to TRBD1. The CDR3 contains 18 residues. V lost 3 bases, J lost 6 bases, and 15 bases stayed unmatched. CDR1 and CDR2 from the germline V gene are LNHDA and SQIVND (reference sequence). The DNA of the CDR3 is TGTGCCAGTAGTATTCGGGGACGACAGGGGACAAGGGCCGGGGAGCTGTTTTTT. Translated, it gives CASSIRGRQGTRAGELFF.

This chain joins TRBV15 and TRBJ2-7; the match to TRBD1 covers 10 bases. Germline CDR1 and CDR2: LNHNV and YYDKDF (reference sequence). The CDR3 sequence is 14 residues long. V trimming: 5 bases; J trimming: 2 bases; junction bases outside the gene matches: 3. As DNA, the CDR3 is TGTGCCACCAGCCGGGACAGGGGCACCTACGAGCAGTACTTC. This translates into CATSRDRGTYEQYF.

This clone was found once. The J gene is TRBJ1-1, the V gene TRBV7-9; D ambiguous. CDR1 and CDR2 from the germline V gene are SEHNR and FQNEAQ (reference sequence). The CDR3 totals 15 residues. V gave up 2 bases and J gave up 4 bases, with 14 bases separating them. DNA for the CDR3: TGTGCCAGCAGCTTAAATGCGGAGTTAGGCACTGAAGCTTTCTTT. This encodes CASSLNAELGTEAFF.

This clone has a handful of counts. CDR3 residues: CASSFSAGGQGEAFF. CDR3 nucleotide sequence: TGTGCCAGCAGTTTTTCCGCTGGGGGCCAGGGTGAAGCTTTCTTT. The chain has TRBV27 and TRBJ1-1, with D perhaps TRBD1 (6 bases). V was cut by 3 bases and J by 7 bases, with 18 bases left in between. Germline V gene sequence: CDR1 MNHEY, CDR2 SMNVEV (reference sequence). The CDR3 runs 15 residues.

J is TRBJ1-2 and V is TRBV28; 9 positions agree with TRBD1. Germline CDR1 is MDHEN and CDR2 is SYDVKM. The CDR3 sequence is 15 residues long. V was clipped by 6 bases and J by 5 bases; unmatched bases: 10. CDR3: CASSPRTGALYGYTF. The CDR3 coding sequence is TGTGCCAGCAGCCCTCGGACAGGGGCACTTTATGGCTACACCTTC.

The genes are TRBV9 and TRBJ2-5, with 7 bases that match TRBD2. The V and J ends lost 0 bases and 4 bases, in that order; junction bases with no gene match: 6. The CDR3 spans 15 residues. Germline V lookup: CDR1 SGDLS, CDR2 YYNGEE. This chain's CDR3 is CASSVEGGEVETQYF. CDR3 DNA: TGTGCCAGCAGCGTAGAGGGAGGGGAGGTAGAGACCCAGTACTTC.

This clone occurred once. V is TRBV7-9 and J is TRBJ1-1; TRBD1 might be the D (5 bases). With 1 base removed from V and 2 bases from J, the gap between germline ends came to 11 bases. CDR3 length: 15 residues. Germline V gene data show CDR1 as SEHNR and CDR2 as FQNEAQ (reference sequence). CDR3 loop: CASSLGGGSNTEAFF. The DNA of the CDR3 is TGTGCCAGCAGCTTAGGCGGGGGGTCAAACACTGAAGCTTTCTTT.

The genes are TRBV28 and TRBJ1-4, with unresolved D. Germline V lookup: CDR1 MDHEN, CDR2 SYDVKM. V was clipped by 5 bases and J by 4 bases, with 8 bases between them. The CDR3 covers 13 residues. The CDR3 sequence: CASSRWSNEKLFF. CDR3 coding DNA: TGTGCCAGCAGTCGCTGGAGTAATGAAAAACTGTTTTTT.

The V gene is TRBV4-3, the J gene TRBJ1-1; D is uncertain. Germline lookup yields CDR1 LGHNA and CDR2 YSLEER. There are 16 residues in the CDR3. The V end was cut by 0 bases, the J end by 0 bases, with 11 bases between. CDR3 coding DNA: TGCGCCAGCAGCCAAGATACGGATAGCATGAACACTGAAGCTTTCTTT. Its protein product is CASSQDTDSMNTEAFF.

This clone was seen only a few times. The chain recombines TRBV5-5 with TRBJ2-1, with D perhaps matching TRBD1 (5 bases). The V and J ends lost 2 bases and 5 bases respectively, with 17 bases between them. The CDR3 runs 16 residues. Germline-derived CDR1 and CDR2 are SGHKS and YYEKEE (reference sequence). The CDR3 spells CASSFGHPDPDNEQFF. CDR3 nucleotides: TGTGCCAGCAGCTTTGGACACCCAGACCCAGACAATGAGCAGTTCTTC.

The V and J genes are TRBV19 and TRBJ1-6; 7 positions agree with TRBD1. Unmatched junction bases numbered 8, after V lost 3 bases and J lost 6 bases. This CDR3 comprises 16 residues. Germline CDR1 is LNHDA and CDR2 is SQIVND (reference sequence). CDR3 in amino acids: CASSMTPGQINSPLHF. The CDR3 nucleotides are TGTGCCAGTAGTATGACCCCGGGACAGATTAATTCACCCCTCCACTTT.

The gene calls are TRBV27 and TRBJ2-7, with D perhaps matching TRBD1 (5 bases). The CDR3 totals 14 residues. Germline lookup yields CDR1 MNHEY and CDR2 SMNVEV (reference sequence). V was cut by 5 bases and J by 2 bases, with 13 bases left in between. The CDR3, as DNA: TGTGCCAGCAGTCCTCAGGGATTCACCTACGAGCAGTACTTC. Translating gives CASSPQGFTYEQYF.

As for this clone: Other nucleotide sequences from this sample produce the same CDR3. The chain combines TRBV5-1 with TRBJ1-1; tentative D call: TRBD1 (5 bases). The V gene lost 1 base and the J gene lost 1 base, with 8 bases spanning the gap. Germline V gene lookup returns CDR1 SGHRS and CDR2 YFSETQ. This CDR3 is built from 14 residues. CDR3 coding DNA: TGCGCCAGCAGCTTGACCGGGGGGAACACTGAAGCTTTCTTT. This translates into CASSLTGGNTEAFF.

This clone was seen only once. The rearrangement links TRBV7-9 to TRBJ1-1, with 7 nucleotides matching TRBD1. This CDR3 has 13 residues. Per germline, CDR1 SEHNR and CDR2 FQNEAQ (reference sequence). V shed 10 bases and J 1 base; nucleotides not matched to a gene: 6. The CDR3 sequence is CATDNRGNTEAFF. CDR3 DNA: TGTGCCACCGACAACAGGGGGAACACTGAAGCTTTCTTT. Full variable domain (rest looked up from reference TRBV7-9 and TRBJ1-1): DTGVSQNPRHKITKRGQNVTFRCDPISEHNRLYWYRQTLGQGPEFLTYFQNEAQLEKSRLLSDRFSAERPKGSFSTLEIQRTEQGDSAMYLCATDNRGNTEAFFGQGTRLTVV.

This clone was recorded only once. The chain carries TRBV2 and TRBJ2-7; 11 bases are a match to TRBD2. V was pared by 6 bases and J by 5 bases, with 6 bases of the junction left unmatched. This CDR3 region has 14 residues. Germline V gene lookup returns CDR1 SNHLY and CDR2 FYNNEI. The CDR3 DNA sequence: TGTGCCAGCAGCGTTCTAGCGGGGGGAAACGAGCAGTACTTC. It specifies CASSVLAGGNEQYF.

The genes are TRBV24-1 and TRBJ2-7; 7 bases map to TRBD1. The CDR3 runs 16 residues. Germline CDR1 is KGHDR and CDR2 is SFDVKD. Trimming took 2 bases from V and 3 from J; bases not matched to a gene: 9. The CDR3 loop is CATSDSKQGNLYEQYF. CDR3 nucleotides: TGTGCCACCAGTGATTCGAAACAGGGGAACCTCTACGAGCAGTACTTC.

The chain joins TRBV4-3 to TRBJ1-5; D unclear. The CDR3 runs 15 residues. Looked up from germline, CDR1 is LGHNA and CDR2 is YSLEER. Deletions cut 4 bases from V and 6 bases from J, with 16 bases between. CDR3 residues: CASSRASNVGQPQHF. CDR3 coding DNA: TGCGCCAGCAGCCGAGCGAGCAACGTAGGTCAGCCCCAGCATTTT.

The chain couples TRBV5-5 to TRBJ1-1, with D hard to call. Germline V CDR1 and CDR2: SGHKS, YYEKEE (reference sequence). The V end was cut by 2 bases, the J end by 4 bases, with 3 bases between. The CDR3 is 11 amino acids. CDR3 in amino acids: CASSFSTEAFF. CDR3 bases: TGTGCCAGCAGCTTCTCCACTGAAGCTTTCTTT. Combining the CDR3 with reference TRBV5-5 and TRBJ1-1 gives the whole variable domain DAGVTQSPTHLIKTRGQQVTLRCSPISGHKSVSWYQQVLGQGPQFIFQYYEKEERGRGNFPDRFSARQFPNYSSELNVNALLLGDSALYLCASSFSTEAFFGQGTRLTVV.

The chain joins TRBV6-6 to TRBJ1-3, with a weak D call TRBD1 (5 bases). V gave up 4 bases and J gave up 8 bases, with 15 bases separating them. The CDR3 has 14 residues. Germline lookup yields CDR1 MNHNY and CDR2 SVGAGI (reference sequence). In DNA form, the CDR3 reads TGTGCCAGCAGTTTACCCCAGGGTCCGGACACCATATATTTT. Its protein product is CASSLPQGPDTIYF.

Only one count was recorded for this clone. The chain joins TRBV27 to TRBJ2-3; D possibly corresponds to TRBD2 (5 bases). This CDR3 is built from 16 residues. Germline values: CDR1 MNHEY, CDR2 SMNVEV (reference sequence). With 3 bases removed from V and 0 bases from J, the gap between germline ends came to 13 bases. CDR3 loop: CASSFLKRESTDTQYF. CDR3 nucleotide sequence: TGTGCCAGCAGTTTTCTTAAGAGGGAGAGCACAGATACGCAGTATTTT.

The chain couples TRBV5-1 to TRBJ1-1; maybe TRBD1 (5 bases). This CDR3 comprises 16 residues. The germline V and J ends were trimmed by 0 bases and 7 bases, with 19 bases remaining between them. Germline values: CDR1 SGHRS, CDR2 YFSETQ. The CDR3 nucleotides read TGCGCCAGCAGCTTGGAACCCCCCCCAGGGAGGATTGAAGCTTTCTTT. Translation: CASSLEPPPGRIEAFF.

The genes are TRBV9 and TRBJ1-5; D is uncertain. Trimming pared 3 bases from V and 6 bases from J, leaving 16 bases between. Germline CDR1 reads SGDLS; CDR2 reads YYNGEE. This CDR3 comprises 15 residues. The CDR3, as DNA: TGTGCCAGCAGCGCCGACTCTGGGTCGGGTCAGCCCCAGCATTTT. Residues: CASSADSGSGQPQHF.

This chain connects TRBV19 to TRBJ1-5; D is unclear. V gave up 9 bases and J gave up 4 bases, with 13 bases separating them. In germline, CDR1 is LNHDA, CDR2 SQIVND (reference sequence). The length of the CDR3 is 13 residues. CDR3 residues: CASASGPNQPQHF. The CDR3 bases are TGTGCCAGCGCCAGTGGGCCGAATCAGCCCCAGCATTTT.